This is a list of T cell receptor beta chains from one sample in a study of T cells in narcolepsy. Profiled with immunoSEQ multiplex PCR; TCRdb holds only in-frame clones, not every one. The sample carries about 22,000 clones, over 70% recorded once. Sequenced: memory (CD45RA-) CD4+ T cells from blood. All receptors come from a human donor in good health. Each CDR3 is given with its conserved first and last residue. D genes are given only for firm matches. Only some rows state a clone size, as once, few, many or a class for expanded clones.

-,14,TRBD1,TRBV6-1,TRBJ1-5,CASSTRGPNQPQHF,TGTGCCAGCAGCACCAGGGGGCCTAATCAGCCCCAGCATTTT
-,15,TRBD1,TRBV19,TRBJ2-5,CASSIQPRGRETQYF,TGTGCCAGTAGTATCCAACCCAGGGGGCGGGAGACCCAGTACTTC
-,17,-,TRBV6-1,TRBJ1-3,CASSEMRLAAFGNTIYF,TGTGCCAGCAGTGAAATGCGTTTAGCGGCCTTTGGAAACACCATATATTTT
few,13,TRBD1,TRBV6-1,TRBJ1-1,CASRDRAYTEAFF,TGTGCCAGCAGGGACAGGGCGTACACTGAAGCTTTCTTT
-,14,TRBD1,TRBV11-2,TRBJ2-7,CASSLGDRVYEQYF,TGTGCCAGCAGCCTAGGGGACAGGGTTTACGAGCAGTACTTC
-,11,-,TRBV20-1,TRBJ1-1,CSARVLSVAFF,TGCAGTGCTAGGGTTCTGTCGGTGGCTTTCTTT
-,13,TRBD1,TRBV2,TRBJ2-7,CASSEIGGGEQYF,TGTGCCAGCAGTGAGATAGGGGGCGGGGAGCAGTACTTC
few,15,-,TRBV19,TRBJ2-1,CASTRGALYPNEQFF,TGTGCCAGTACTCGCGGGGCCCTCTACCCCAATGAGCAGTTCTTC
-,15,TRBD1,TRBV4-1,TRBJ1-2,CASSQDRGNWYGYTF,TGCGCCAGCAGCCAGGACAGGGGGAATTGGTATGGCTACACCTTC
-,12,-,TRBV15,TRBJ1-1,CATGPPRGEAFF,TGTGCCACCGGGCCGCCAAGGGGAGAAGCTTTCTTT